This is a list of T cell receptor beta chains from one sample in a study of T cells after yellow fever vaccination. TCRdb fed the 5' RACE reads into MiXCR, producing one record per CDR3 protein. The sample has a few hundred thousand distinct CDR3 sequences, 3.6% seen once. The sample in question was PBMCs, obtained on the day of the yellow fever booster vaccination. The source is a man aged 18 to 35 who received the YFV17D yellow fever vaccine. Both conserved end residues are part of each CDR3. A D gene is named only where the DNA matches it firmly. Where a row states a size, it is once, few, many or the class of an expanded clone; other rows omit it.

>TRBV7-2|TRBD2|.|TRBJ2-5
TGTGCCAGCAGCGCCCGACTAGCGGGGTTCCAAGAGACCCAGTACTTC
CASSARLAGFQETQYF
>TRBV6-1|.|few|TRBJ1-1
TGTGCCAGCAGTGGTCTTACAGCTTTCTTT
CASSGLTAFF
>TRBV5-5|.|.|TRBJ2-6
TGTGCCAGCAGCTTGGGGGAATGGGCCAACGTCCTGACTTTC
CASSLGEWANVLTF
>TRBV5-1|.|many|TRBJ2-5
TGCGCCAGCAGCTATGCGGGACAGCAAGAGACCCAGTACTTC
CASSYAGQQETQYF
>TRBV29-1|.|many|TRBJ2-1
TGCAGCGTTGAAGCCATTGATGATGGGGCCTACAATGAGCAGTTCTTC
CSVEAIDDGAYNEQFF
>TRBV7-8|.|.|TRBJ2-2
TGTGCCAGCAGCCTCAGCACGCAGCACAGCGGGGAGCTGTTTTTT
CASSLSTQHSGELFF
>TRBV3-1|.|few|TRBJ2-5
TGTGCCAGCAGCCAATCGCGTCAAGAGACCCAGTACTTC
CASSQSRQETQYF
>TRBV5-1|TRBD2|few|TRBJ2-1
TGCGCCAGCAAGCTAGCGGGGGGTGAGCAGTTCTTC
CASKLAGGEQFF
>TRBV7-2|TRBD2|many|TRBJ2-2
TGTGCCAGCAGCTTAATTGCGGGGGACAACACCGGGGAGCTGTTTTTT
CASSLIAGDNTGELFF
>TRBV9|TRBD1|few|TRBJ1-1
TGTGCCAGCAGCCTAGGGGGGAGCAGGGGGTACACTGAAGCTTTCTTT
CASSLGGSRGYTEAFF
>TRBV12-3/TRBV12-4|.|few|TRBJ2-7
TGTGCCAGCAGCACCCGGGACACCACCGTAGGTGAGCAGTACTTC
CASSTRDTTVGEQYF
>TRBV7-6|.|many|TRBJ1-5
TGTGCCAGCAGCGTGGGGGGGATGCATCAGCCCCAGCATTTT
CASSVGGMHQPQHF
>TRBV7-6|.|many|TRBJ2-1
TGTGCCAGCAGCTTAGCAGCTGGTGGTGAGCAGTTCTTC
CASSLAAGGEQFF
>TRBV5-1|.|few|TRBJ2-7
TGCGCCAGCGCGCAAGGGTACGAGCAGTACTTC
CASAQGYEQYF
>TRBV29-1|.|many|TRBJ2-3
TGCAGCGTTGCGAGGAGCTCTGTGGCAGATACGCAGTATTTT
CSVARSSVADTQYF
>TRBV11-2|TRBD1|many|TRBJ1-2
TGTGCCAGCAGCTCTGAGGACAGGGTTTCACTCGACTATGGCTACACCTTC
CASSSEDRVSLDYGYTF
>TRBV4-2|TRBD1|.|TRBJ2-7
TGTGCCAGCAGCCAAGTGGCCAGCAGGGACAGGTCCTACGAGCAGTACTTC
CASSQVASRDRSYEQYF
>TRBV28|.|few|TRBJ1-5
TGTGCCAGCAGTACCGGGACTTACAATCAGCCCCAGCATTTT
CASSTGTYNQPQHF
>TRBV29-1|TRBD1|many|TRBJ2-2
TGCAGCGCTGTCGGGACAGGAAACACCGGGGAGCTGTTTTTT
CSAVGTGNTGELFF
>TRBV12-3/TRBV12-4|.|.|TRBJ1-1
TGTGCCAGCAGAACCGGGATAGAAGCTTTCTTT
CASRTGIEAFF
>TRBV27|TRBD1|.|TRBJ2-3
TGTGCCAGCAGTGAAACAGGGGACACGGGTACTAGCACAGATACGCAGTATTTT
CASSETGDTGTSTDTQYF
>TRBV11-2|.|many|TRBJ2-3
TGTGCCAGCAGCTCACCTGGGGGCAGGGGGGGGACAGATACGCAGTATTTT
CASSSPGGRGGTDTQYF
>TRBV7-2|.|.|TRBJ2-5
TGTGCCAGCAGACTAAGGGGGGCGGGAGAGACCCAGTACTTC
CASRLRGAGETQYF
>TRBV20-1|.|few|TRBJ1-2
TGCAGCACGCTGCGAAGTATGGAATATGGCTACACCTTC
CSTLRSMEYGYTF
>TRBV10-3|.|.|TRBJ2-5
TGTGCCACTAAGGACTCCCGGTACCAAGAGACCCAGTACTTC
CATKDSRYQETQYF
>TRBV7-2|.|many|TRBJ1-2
TGTGCCAGCAGCTTAGATTTCGGGGGTCGCGGCTACACCTTC
CASSLDFGGRGYTF
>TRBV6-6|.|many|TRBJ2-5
TGTGCCAGCAGTTACTCGGTCAATGATGACCAAGAGACCCAGTACTTC
CASSYSVNDDQETQYF
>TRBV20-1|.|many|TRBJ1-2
TGCAGTCCCTTTGGCGGGAACTATGGCTACACCTTC
CSPFGGNYGYTF
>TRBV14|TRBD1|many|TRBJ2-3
TGTGCCAGCAGCCGACAGGGGTTGGCAGATACGCAGTATTTT
CASSRQGLADTQYF
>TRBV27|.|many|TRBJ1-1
TGTGCCAGCAGTTGGGGAGCTGAAGCTTTCTTT
CASSWGAEAFF
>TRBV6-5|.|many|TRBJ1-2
TGTGCCAGCAGTTACGCGGGTTTAGGCTATGGCTACACCTTC
CASSYAGLGYGYTF
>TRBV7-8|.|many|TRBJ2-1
TGTGCCAGCAGCTTAAGAAGCTCCTACAATGAGCAGTTCTTC
CASSLRSSYNEQFF
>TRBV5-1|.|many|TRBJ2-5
TGCGCCAGCAGCAAGAACAGGGTGGGGCAAGAGACCCAGTACTTC
CASSKNRVGQETQYF